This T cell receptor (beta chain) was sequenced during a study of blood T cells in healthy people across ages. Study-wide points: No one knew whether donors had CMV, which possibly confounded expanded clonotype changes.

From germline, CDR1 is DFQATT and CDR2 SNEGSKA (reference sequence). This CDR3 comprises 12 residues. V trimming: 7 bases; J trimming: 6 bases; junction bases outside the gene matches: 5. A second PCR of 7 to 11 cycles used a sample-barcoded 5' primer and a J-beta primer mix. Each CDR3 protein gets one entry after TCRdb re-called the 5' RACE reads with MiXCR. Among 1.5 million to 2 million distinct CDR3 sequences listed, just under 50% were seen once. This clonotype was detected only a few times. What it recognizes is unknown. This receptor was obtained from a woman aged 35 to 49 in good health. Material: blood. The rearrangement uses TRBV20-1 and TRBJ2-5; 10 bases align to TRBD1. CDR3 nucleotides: TGCAGTGGGGACAGGGGAATAAAGACCCAGTACTTC. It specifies CSGDRGIKTQYF.